The next 25 T cell receptor beta chains were all read from a single sample in a study of T-cell memory formation after mild COVID-19. TCRdb independently ran MiXCR on the 5' RACE reads; one entry per CDR3 protein. This sample carries about 440,000 distinct CDR3 sequences, 20% of them seen once, and the ten largest clones take around 8.4%. Source material: PBMCs or a T cell subset sorted from them (not recorded which). Receptor source: an adult woman who had mild COVID-19 (a few samples of this study predate the infection). Cell type and time point are not known.

The J gene is TRBJ2-7, the V gene TRBV11-2; TRBD1 agrees at 7 bases. Trimming removed 5 bases from V and 6 bases from J; junction bases left unmatched: 7. Germline V gives CDR1 SGHAT, CDR2 FQNNGV. CDR3 length: 13 residues. The CDR3 here is CASSVDRRAEQYF. The CDR3 DNA sequence: TGTGCCAGCAGCGTGGACAGGCGGGCCGAGCAGTACTTC.

This clonotype was seen more than once but under ten times. The chain couples TRBV12-3 or TRBV12-4 to TRBJ2-3, with 15 bases lining up with TRBD2. J lost 0 bases, V lost 0 bases, and 4 bases had no gene match. CDR3 length: 19 amino acids. CDR3 bases: TGTGCCAGCAGTTTAGCGCTGGGACTAGCGGGGGGTAGCACAGATACGCAGTATTTT. It translates to CASSLALGLAGGSTDTQYF.

This clonotype appeared many times. V and J are TRBV5-1 and TRBJ2-1; maybe TRBD1 (5 bases). The CDR3 length is 13 residues. V dropped 0 bases and J dropped 7 bases, with 8 bases sitting between them. The V gene's germline CDR1 is SGHRS and CDR2 YFSETQ. The CDR3 protein is CASSLGQQNEQFF. CDR3 coding DNA: TGCGCCAGCAGCTTGGGACAGCAAAATGAGCAGTTCTTC. Variable domain in full (rest from reference TRBV5-1 and TRBJ2-1): KAGVTQTPRYLIKTRGQQVTLSCSPISGHRSVSWYQQTPGQGLQFLFEYFSETQRNKGNFPGRFSGRQFSNSRSEMNVSTLELGDSALYLCASSLGQQNEQFFGPGTRLTVL.

This clonotype has more than one count but fewer than ten. J is TRBJ2-5 and V is TRBV5-6; 9 nucleotides agree with TRBD2. Germline V CDR1 and CDR2: SGHDT, YYEEEE. The CDR3 loop spans 14 amino acids. J gave up 5 bases and V 5 bases, and 7 bases lay outside the gene matches. CDR3 in amino acids: CASRLRGGHETQYF. In DNA, the CDR3 is TGTGCCAGCAGACTGCGGGGGGGCCATGAGACCCAGTACTTC.

The J gene is TRBJ1-3, the V gene TRBV6-1, with unresolved D. V dropped 4 bases and J dropped 0 bases, with 10 bases sitting between them. The V gene's germline CDR1 is MNHNS and CDR2 SASEGT. The CDR3 is made up of 15 amino acids. CDR3 residues: CASSGAISSGNTIYF. The CDR3 bases are TGTGCCAGCAGTGGGGCGATCAGCTCTGGAAACACCATATATTTT.

The chain is built from TRBV27 and TRBJ2-3; 9 nucleotides match TRBD2. The CDR3 runs to 16 residues. V lost 0 bases to trimming and J lost 3 bases; unmatched junction nucleotides: 4. Germline lookup yields CDR1 MNHEY and CDR2 SMNVEV (reference sequence). The DNA of the CDR3 is TGTGCCAGCAGTTTATCTGGCGGGGGGGCTACAGATACGCAGTATTTT. It encodes CASSLSGGGATDTQYF.

This clonotype has more than one count but fewer than ten. The V call is TRBV10-3, the J call TRBJ1-2; D perhaps matches TRBD1 (5 bases). The germline CDR1 and CDR2 sequences are ENHRY and SYGVKD. The CDR3 length is 13 residues. V was trimmed by 2 bases and J by 8 bases, leaving 12 bases between them. CDR3 in amino acids: CAISEGQGYGYTF. Here the CDR3 DNA reads TGTGCCATCAGTGAGGGGCAGGGCTACGGCTACACCTTC.

The gene calls are TRBV7-9 and TRBJ2-7; 8 bases map to TRBD1. V shed 5 bases and J 3 bases; nucleotides not matched to a gene: 6. The CDR3 has 14 amino acids. Germline V lookup: CDR1 SEHNR, CDR2 FQNEAQ (reference sequence). The CDR3 spells CASSQDREGYEQYF. The CDR3 DNA reads TGTGCCAGCAGCCAGGACAGGGAAGGCTACGAGCAGTACTTC.

J is TRBJ1-1 and V is TRBV7-2; D is unclear. The V gene's germline CDR1 is SGHTA and CDR2 FQGNSA. V was cut by 4 bases and J by 4 bases, with 13 bases left in between. The CDR3 spans 14 residues. The CDR3 here is CASSSSGPGTEAFF. Here the CDR3 DNA reads TGTGCCAGCAGCTCCTCCGGGCCGGGCACTGAAGCTTTCTTT.

This chain joins TRBV6-5 and TRBJ1-1; unclear D gene. The CDR3 consists of 13 residues. Trimming pared 8 bases from V and 5 bases from J, leaving 15 bases between. Germline V gives CDR1 MNHEY, CDR2 SVGAGI. In DNA form, the CDR3 reads TGTGCCAGCCCGTCAGACCCGGGGACTGAAGCTTTCTTT. Translation gives CASPSDPGTEAFF.

In its sample, this clonotype was seen a few times. This sequence joins TRBV10-3 and TRBJ1-3; maybe TRBD1 (6 bases). The germline CDR1 and CDR2 sequences are ENHRY and SYGVKD. Trimming left V 5 bases short and J 0 bases short, with 14 bases between. This CDR3 region has 16 residues. CDR3 sequence (DNA): TGTGCCATCAGTTTCCTTGGACAGATCTCTGGAAACACCATATATTTT. Encoded protein: CAISFLGQISGNTIYF.

The CDR3 bases are TGTGCCAGCAGCGTAGCTTTACTAGCGGGTATTGTCACAGATACGCAGTATTTT. This sequence encodes CASSVALLAGIVTDTQYF. The chain combines TRBV9 with TRBJ2-3; 9 nucleotides align to TRBD2. V was pared by 0 bases and J by 2 bases, with 10 bases of the junction left unmatched. Germline V gene data show CDR1 as SGDLS and CDR2 as YYNGEE. This CDR3 has 18 amino acids.

The V gene is TRBV24-1, the J gene TRBJ2-3, with a tentative D call TRBD1 (6 bases). Trimming took 0 bases from V and 0 from J, leaving 12 bases between them. The CDR3 contains 17 residues. The germline V gene encodes CDR1 KGHDR and CDR2 SFDVKD. For the CDR3, the DNA is TGTGCCACCAGTGATTTGCAAGGGACACCGAGCACAGATACGCAGTATTTT. It is translated as CATSDLQGTPSTDTQYF.

This clonotype has just a few counts. This sequence joins TRBV20-1 and TRBJ2-7; D gene ambiguous. V dropped 3 bases and J dropped 0 bases, with 15 bases sitting between them. CDR3 size: 15 residues. CDR1 is DFQATT, CDR2 SNEGSKA, per germline (reference sequence). This chain's CDR3 is CSARPMYESSYEQYF. DNA for the CDR3: TGCAGTGCTAGGCCTATGTATGAAAGCTCCTACGAGCAGTACTTC.

V is TRBV24-1 and J is TRBJ2-5; D is perhaps TRBD1 (6 bases). With 3 bases removed from V and 1 base from J, the gap between germline ends came to 8 bases. The CDR3 sequence is 14 residues long. CDR1 KGHDR and CDR2 SFDVKD come from the germline V gene. Here the CDR3 reads CATSDRTAQETQYF. The CDR3 DNA reads as TGTGCCACCAGTGATCGGACAGCCCAAGAGACCCAGTACTTC.

This clonotype was counted between two and nine times. The gene calls are TRBV9 and TRBJ2-7, with a weak D call TRBD2 (5 bases). The V and J ends lost 2 bases and 2 bases respectively, with 17 bases between them. In germline, CDR1 is SGDLS, CDR2 YYNGEE. This CDR3 has 16 residues. The CDR3 protein is CASSVSGVGNTYEQYF. The CDR3 nucleotides are TGTGCCAGCAGCGTTTCCGGGGTTGGAAATACCTACGAGCAGTACTTC.

V and J are TRBV24-1 and TRBJ1-2, with no clear D. V shed 3 bases and J shed 1 base, with 11 bases lying between them. The germline V gene has CDR1 KGHDR and CDR2 SFDVKD. The CDR3 is made up of 15 amino acids. Written as DNA, the CDR3 is TGTGCCACCAGTGATGTAGGCGGAAATAACTATGGCTACACCTTC. It codes for CATSDVGGNNYGYTF.

This clonotype has only a few counts. The chain is built from TRBV29-1 and TRBJ2-5; TRBD2 matches 7 bases. This CDR3 contains 14 residues. Per the germline V gene, CDR1 is SQVTM and CDR2 is ANQGSEA. V lost 0 bases to trimming and J lost 5 bases; unmatched junction nucleotides: 6. CDR3 in DNA: TGCAGCGTTGAAGATAATCGGCGGGGGGAGACCCAGTACTTC. Its translation: CSVEDNRRGETQYF. The variable domain in full, completed from reference TRBV29-1 and TRBJ2-5, reads SAVISQKPSRDICQRGTSLTIQCQVDSQVTMMFWYRQQPGQSLTLIATANQGSEATYESGFVIDKFPISRPNLTFSTLTVSNMSPEDSSIYLCSVEDNRRGETQYFGPGTRLLVL.

The V gene is TRBV7-2, the J gene TRBJ2-5; TRBD1 is a possible D gene (6 bases). CDR3 length: 15 amino acids. From germline, CDR1 is SGHTA and CDR2 FQGNSA. V was pared by 4 bases and J by 2 bases, with 14 bases between. The CDR3 is CASSSWTDRQETQYF. CDR3 nucleotides: TGTGCCAGCAGCTCATGGACAGACCGGCAAGAGACCCAGTACTTC. The variable domain in full, with the rest retrieved from reference TRBV7-2 and TRBJ2-5, is GAGVSQSPSNKVTEKGKDVELRCDPISGHTALYWYRQSLGQGLEFLIYFQGNSAPDKSGLPSDRFSAERTGGSVSTLTIQRTQQEDSAVYLCASSSWTDRQETQYFGPGTRLLVL.

This clonotype was detected a few times. The chain couples TRBV7-2 to TRBJ2-7; 8 nucleotides line up with TRBD2. The CDR3 has 17 residues. CDR1 and CDR2 from the germline V gene are SGHTA and FQGNSA. The ends lost 5 bases at V and 3 bases at J; junction bases unmatched: 15. The CDR3 coding sequence is TGTGCCAGCAGCCCTCCTCGGGGGGGATTTAGTAGCTACGAGCAGTACTTC. Protein: CASSPPRGGFSSYEQYF.

This rearrangement joins TRBV5-6 to TRBJ2-1, with D unresolved. CDR3 length equals 13 residues. Between the trimmed V and J ends, which lost 0 bases and 5 bases, there was a span of 6 bases. Germline-derived CDR1 and CDR2 are SGHDT and YYEEEE. The CDR3 region is CASSLDIDNEQFF. In nucleotides, the CDR3 is TGTGCCAGCAGCTTGGATATAGACAATGAGCAGTTCTTC. The full variable domain, its missing parts supplied by reference TRBV5-6 and TRBJ2-1, is DAGVTQSPTHLIKTRGQQVTLRCSPKSGHDTVSWYQQALGQGPQFIFQYYEEEERQRGNFPDRFSGHQFPNYSSELNVNALLLGDSALYLCASSLDIDNEQFFGPGTRLTVL.

This clonotype has just a few counts. The chain is built from TRBV5-1 and TRBJ1-1, with D maybe TRBD1 (6 bases). CDR1 and CDR2 from the germline V gene are SGHRS and YFSETQ. V lost 10 bases and J lost 1, with 14 bases in between. The CDR3 runs to 13 residues. Here the CDR3 reads CASRGGGNTEAFF. The CDR3 coding sequence is TGCGCCTCGAGGGGGGGTGGGAACACTGAAGCTTTCTTT.

This clonotype was observed many times. V usage is TRBV7-8 and J usage is TRBJ1-6, with TRBD1 matching 10 bases. V lost 1 base and J lost 7; bases outside the gene matches: 1. The CDR3 runs to 15 residues. Germline V gene data show CDR1 as SGHVS and CDR2 as FQNEAQ. CDR3 sequence: CASSLGGQGNSPLHF. The CDR3 DNA is TGTGCCAGCAGCTTAGGGGGACAGGGGAATTCACCCCTCCACTTT.

The gene calls are TRBV27 and TRBJ1-5; a weak D match, TRBD1 (6 bases). Germline assignment: CDR1 MNHEY and CDR2 SMNVEV (reference sequence). The CDR3 sequence is 18 residues long. V was clipped by 3 bases and J by 3 bases, with 21 bases between them. DNA for the CDR3: TGTGCCAGCAGTTTCAGGTTGGCCAGGGGAGTGGTCAATCAGCCCCAGCATTTT. The encoded protein is CASSFRLARGVVNQPQHF.

The rearrangement links TRBV11-2 to TRBJ1-3, with 7 bases lining up with TRBD1. CDR3 length: 14 amino acids. CDR1 and CDR2 (germline): SGHAT, FQNNGV. Trimming at V came to 7 bases and at J to 4 bases, leaving 7 bases not matched to a gene. This chain's CDR3 is CASTEGARGNTIYF. CDR3 nucleotides: TGTGCCAGCACCGAGGGGGCGAGGGGAAACACCATATATTTT.